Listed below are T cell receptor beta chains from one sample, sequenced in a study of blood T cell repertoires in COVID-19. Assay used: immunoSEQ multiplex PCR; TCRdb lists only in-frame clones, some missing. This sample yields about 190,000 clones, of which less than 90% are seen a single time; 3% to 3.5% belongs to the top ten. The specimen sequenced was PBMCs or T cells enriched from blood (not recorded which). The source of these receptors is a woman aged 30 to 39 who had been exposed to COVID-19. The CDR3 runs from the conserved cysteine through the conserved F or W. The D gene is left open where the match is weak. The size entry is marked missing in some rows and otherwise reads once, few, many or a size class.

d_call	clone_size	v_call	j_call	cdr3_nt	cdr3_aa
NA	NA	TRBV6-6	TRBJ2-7	TGTGCCAGCAGTTACGCCCGGGACGAGCAGTACTTC	CASSYARDEQYF
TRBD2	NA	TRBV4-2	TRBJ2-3	TGTGCCAGCAGACACCTCCTTCGGCGGGGGGACACAGATACGCAGTATTTT	CASRHLLRRGDTDTQYF
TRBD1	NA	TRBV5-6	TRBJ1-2	TGTGCCAGCAGCTTGGGACAGGGATTCTATGGCTACACCTTC	CASSLGQGFYGYTF
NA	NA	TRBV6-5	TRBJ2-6	TGTGCCAGCAGTAATAGTCCCTCTGGGGCCAACGTCCTGACTTTC	CASSNSPSGANVLTF
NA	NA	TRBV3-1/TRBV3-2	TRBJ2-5	TGTGCCAGCAGCCAAGTAAGTTGGAGTGGAGAAGAGACCCAGTACTTC	CASSQVSWSGEETQYF
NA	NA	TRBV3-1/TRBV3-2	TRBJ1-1	TGTGCCAGCAGCCCTCCAAAGGTGGGGCGCGGTGCTGAAGCTTTCTTT	CASSPPKVGRGAEAFF
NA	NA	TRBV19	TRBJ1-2	TGTGCCAGTAGTATAACAGGAGGGGCTAACTATGGCTACACCTTC	CASSITGGANYGYTF
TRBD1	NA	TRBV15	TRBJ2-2	TGTGCCACCAGCAGAGGAGGACAGGGGAACACCGGGGAGCTGTTTTTT	CATSRGGQGNTGELFF
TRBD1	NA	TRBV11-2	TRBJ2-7	TGTGCCAGCAGCTTAGTTAGGGGGCTTCTCGACGAGCAGTACTTC	CASSLVRGLLDEQYF
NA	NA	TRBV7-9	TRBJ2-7	TGTGCCAGCCGGACCTCCAGGGGCTACGAGCAGTACTTC	CASRTSRGYEQYF
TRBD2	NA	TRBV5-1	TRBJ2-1	TGCGCCAGCAGCTTTCTAGCGGGGGGGCGGGAGAATGAGCAGTTCTTC	CASSFLAGGRENEQFF
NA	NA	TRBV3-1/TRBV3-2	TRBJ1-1	TGTGCCAGCAGCCAAGGGGCAGGGGACACTGAAGCTTTCTTT	CASSQGAGDTEAFF
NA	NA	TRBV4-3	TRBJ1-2	TGCGCCAGCAGCCAAGATGCGACAGACAACTATGGCTACACCTTC	CASSQDATDNYGYTF
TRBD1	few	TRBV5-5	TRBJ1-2	TGTGCCAGCAGCCCCGGGACAGGGGAATTATACACCTTC	CASSPGTGELYTF
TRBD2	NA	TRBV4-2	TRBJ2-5	TGTGCCAGCAGCCAAGGAGCGGGGGGAGAAGAGACCCAGTACTTC	CASSQGAGGEETQYF
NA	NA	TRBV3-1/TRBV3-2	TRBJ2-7	TGTGCCTGGAGGAACAGTCAAGGGACCTACGAGCAGTACTTC	CAWRNSQGTYEQYF
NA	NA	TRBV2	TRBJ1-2	TGTGCCAGGGCGGCAGGGGAAAATAACTATGGCTACACCTTC	CARAAGENNYGYTF
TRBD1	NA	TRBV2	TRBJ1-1	TGTGCCAGCAGGCTACAGGGGGGGTTAAACACTGAAGCTTTCTTT	CASRLQGGLNTEAFF
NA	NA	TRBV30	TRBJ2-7	TGTGCCTGGACCCAAGGTGGGGGGAACTACGAGCAGTACTTC	CAWTQGGGNYEQYF
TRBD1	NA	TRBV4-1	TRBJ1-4	TGCGCCAGCAGCCAAGAAGGGACAGGGGGCGAAAAACTGTTTTTT	CASSQEGTGGEKLFF
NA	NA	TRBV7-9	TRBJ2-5	TGTGCCAGCAGCCCGGCGGGGGCTTGGGAGACCCAGTACTTC	CASSPAGAWETQYF
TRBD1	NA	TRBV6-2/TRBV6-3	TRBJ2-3	TGTGCCAGCAGTTTAGCCGGACAGGGGATAGATACGCAGTATTTT	CASSLAGQGIDTQYF
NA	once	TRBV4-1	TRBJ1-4	TGCGCCAGCAGCCCGATGGACAGTCCTAATGAAAAACTGTTTTTT	CASSPMDSPNEKLFF
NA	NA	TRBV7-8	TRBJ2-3	TGTGCCAGCAGCCAGGAGGGGGGGTTGAGAGATACGCAGTATTTT	CASSQEGGLRDTQYF
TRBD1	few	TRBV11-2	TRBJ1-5	TGTGCCAGCAGCCGGAGTACCGGGACAGGGCGAAGGCCCCAGCATTTT	CASSRSTGTGRRPQHF
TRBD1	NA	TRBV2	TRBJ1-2	TGTGCCAGCCCCAGGACAGGGGGGGAAGCTAACTATGGCTACACCTTC	CASPRTGGEANYGYTF
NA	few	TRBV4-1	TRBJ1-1	TGCGCCAGCAGCCAAGATAGCGGGGGGGCTGAAGCTTTCTTT	CASSQDSGGAEAFF
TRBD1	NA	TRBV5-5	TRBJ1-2	TGTGCCAGCAGCCACAGGGGTGATTATGGCTACACCTTC	CASSHRGDYGYTF
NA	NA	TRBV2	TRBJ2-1	TGTGCCAGCAGTGAACGGGATGGTCCGGTGGGTAATGAGCAGTTCTTC	CASSERDGPVGNEQFF
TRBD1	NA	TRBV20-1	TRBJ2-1	TGCAGTGCTAGAGATGGGACAGGGCAGTTCTTC	CSARDGTGQFF
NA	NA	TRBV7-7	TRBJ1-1	TGTGCTAGCAGTTCCGAGATGAACACTGAAGCTTTCTTT	CASSSEMNTEAFF
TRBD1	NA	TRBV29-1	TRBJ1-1	TGCAGCGCAGGGGACAGCCCGAACACTGAAGCTTTCTTT	CSAGDSPNTEAFF
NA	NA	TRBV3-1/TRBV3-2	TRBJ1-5	TGTGCCAGCAGCCAAGGGAGGGCCAATCAGCCCCAGCATTTT	CASSQGRANQPQHF
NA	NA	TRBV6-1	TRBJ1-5	TGTGCCAGCAGTGAATCAGGCAAAGATCAGCCCCAGCATTTT	CASSESGKDQPQHF
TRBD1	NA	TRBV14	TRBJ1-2	TGTGCCAGCAGCCAAAGGGACAGGGGGCGCAATGGCTACACCTTC	CASSQRDRGRNGYTF
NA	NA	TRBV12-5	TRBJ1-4	TGTGCTAGTGGTTTGGCCGCCGGGGGTAATGAAAAACTGTTTTTT	CASGLAAGGNEKLFF
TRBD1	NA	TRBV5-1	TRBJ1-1	TGCGCCAGCAGCTTCGACAGGGAGACTGAAGCTTTCTTT	CASSFDRETEAFF
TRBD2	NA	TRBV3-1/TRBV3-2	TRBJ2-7	TGTGCCAGCAGAGACGGGACTAGGGCACGCGAGCAGTACTTC	CASRDGTRAREQYF
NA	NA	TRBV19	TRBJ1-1	TGTGCCAGTAGTATAGATCCTAGCACTGAAGCTTTCTTT	CASSIDPSTEAFF
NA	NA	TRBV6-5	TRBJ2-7	TGTGCCAGCAGTTACACACAGGGAAGCGAGCAGTACTTC	CASSYTQGSEQYF
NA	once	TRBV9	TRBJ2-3	TGTGCCAGCAGCGTACAACAGGGTAGGAAGACAGATACGCAGTATTTT	CASSVQQGRKTDTQYF
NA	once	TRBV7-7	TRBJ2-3	TGTGCTAGCAGCTTAGGTTTGGCGGACACAGATACGCAGTATTTT	CASSLGLADTDTQYF
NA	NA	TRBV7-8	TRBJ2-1	TGTGCCAGCAGCTTTGCGGGGACCTACAATGAGCAGTTCTTC	CASSFAGTYNEQFF
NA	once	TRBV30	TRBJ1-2	TGTGCCTGGAGTGTGCGGAGGAAAGGGAGGGCCTATGGCTACACCTTC	CAWSVRRKGRAYGYTF
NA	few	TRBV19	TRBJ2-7	TGTGCCAGTGCCTGGACAGTAACCTACGAGCAGTACTTC	CASAWTVTYEQYF
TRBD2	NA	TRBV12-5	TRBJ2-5	TGTGCTAGTGGTTTTGGGAGGGATCAAGAGACCCAGTACTTC	CASGFGRDQETQYF
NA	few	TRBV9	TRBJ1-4	TGTGCCAGCAGCGTAGAAGGCTCCGCGGCTAATGAAAAACTGTTTTTT	CASSVEGSAANEKLFF
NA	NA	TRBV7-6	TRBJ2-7	TGTGCCAGCAGTTCCAGCCTCGGGGACGAGCAGTACTTC	CASSSSLGDEQYF
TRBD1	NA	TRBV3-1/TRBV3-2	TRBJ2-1	TGTGCCAGCAGCCAGCCGACAGGGGGGAGCTCCTACAATGAGCAGTTCTTC	CASSQPTGGSSYNEQFF
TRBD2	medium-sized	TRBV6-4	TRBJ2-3	TGTGCCAGCAGTGACTCACTAGCGGGGGCAGATACGCAGTATTTT	CASSDSLAGADTQYF
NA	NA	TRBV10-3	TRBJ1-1	TGTGCCATCCATTCGACAGTGAACACTGAAGCTTTCTTT	CAIHSTVNTEAFF
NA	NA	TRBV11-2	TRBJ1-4	TGTGCCAGCAGCTCAGGACAGAAAACTAATGAAAAACTGTTTTTT	CASSSGQKTNEKLFF
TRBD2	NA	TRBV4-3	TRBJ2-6	TGCGCCAGCAGCCAGCTAGCGGGGGGAAATGGGGCCAACGTCCTGACTTTC	CASSQLAGGNGANVLTF
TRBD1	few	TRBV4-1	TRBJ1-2	TGCGCCAGCAGCCGGGGACAGGGGCCGGCGTATGGCTACACCTTC	CASSRGQGPAYGYTF
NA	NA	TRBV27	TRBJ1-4	TGTGCCAGCAGCCGAATACGGGACAAAGGAAAACTGTTTTTT	CASSRIRDKGKLFF